Included here is one T cell receptor (beta chain) sequence, with context. Its antigen remains unknown. The V end lost 7 bases, the J end lost 11 bases, and 14 bases lay between the germline ends. The germline V gene has CDR1 LGHDT and CDR2 YNNKEL (reference sequence). The CDR3 contains 11 residues. Through a sample-barcoded 5' primer and a J-beta primer mix, a second PCR was run for about 6 to 11 cycles. TCRdb independently ran MiXCR on the 5' RACE reads; one entry per CDR3 protein. The table includes some 900,000 distinct CDR3 sequences, approximately 49% detected once. The data are from a study of blood T cells in healthy people across ages. Collection of roughly 9.6 milliliters of peripheral blood was performed for each donor. The study, taken as a whole, reports: A conclusive naive versus antigen-experienced comparison was prevented by the unsorted PBMCs. While age rose, TCR beta diversity per million T cells dropped in a roughly linear way.

The gene calls are TRBV3-1 and TRBJ1-1, with D perhaps matching TRBD1 (5 bases). Material: blood. This clonotype was obtained from a man younger than 40 in good health. This chain's CDR3 is CASTQDTGAFF. The CDR3 region has the DNA TGTGCCAGCACACAGGACACGGGGGCTTTCTTT.